The next 32 T cell receptor beta chains were all read from a single sample in a study of CD4 and CD8 cells across lung adenocarcinoma regions. TCRdb itself ran the PCR reads through MiXCR, one entry per CDR3 protein. The table includes about 6,700 distinct CDR3 sequences, about 48% detected once. The sample comprised CD8+ T cells from the center of a lung tumor. These receptors were obtained from a female donor with lung adenocarcinoma. The CD4 and CD8 labels of this study may be unreliable.

Concerning this clonotype: The CDR3 end shows no conserved phenylalanine or tryptophan, and so a read error is likely. It is unclear where the CDR3 begins or ends on the DNA, so no DNA is shown, and the CDR3 is as TCRdb lists it. CDR3 amino acids: CASSLDYRDSTS. This sequence joins TRBV7-9 and TRBJ2-5; the D call of TRBD2 is as the table states it, not checked on the DNA. The germline V gene encodes CDR1 SEHNR and CDR2 FQNEAQ (reference sequence). The CDR3 is made up of 12 amino acids, end residues included.

The V and J genes are TRBV28 and TRBJ1-2; D call uncertain. The germline V gene has CDR1 MDHEN and CDR2 SYDVKM. V was clipped by 5 bases and J by 5 bases, with 18 bases between them. The CDR3 sequence is 15 residues long. The CDR3 DNA follows: TGTGCCAGCAGTCCCCCAGTAGGGTCAAGGTATGGCTACACCTTC. The encoded protein is CASSPPVGSRYGYTF.

The genes are TRBV7-6 and TRBJ2-7; a weak D match, TRBD2 (7 bases). Germline assignment: CDR1 SGHVS and CDR2 FNYEAQ. The CDR3 is made up of 15 amino acids. V gave up 2 bases and J gave up 1 base, with 12 bases separating them. The CDR3 loop is CASSLPGRGSYEQYF. CDR3 nucleotides: TGTGCCAGCAGCTTACCGGGGAGGGGGTCCTACGAGCAGTACTTC.

The rearrangement joins TRBV6-1 to TRBJ2-5, with D perhaps being TRBD1 or TRBD2 (5 bases each). Per germline, CDR1 MNHNS and CDR2 SASEGT. V was shortened by 4 bases and J by 11 bases, with 26 bases between the two germline ends. The CDR3 runs to 16 residues. CDR3 nucleotide sequence: TGTGCCAGCAGTGTCTCGGGGCGGCGAGCCAAAGATATTCAGTACTTC. It specifies CASSVSGRRAKDIQYF.

The genes are TRBV12-3 or TRBV12-4 and TRBJ2-2; unclear D gene. The ends were cut back, 6 bases at V and 4 bases at J, with 18 bases in the middle. CDR3 length: 16 amino acids. The CDR3, as DNA: TGTGCCAGCAGGTTCCTCCGGGCTGTGCGCACCGGGGAGCTGTTTTTT. Amino acid sequence: CASRFLRAVRTGELFF.

The genes are TRBV4-1 and TRBJ2-5; D is possibly TRBD1 (5 bases). CDR1 is MGHRA and CDR2 is YSYEKL in the germline V gene. CDR3 size: 14 residues. V was pared by 1 base and J by 0 bases, with 6 bases between. CDR3 coding DNA: TGCGCCAGCAGCCAAGGGACAAACCAAGAGACCCAGTACTTC. Translated, it gives CASSQGTNQETQYF.

V and J are TRBV12-3 or TRBV12-4 and TRBJ2-4, with D perhaps given as TRBD1 or TRBD2 (5 bases each). With 8 bases removed from V and 13 bases from J, the gap between germline ends came to 18 bases. The CDR3 extends over 12 amino acids. CDR3 in amino acids: CASGGAKDTQYF. The CDR3 DNA reads TGTGCCAGCGGGGGTGCAAAAGACACGCAGTACTTC.

This clonotype has more than one count but fewer than ten. The V gene is TRBV27, the J gene TRBJ2-6; 7 nucleotides match TRBD1. The CDR3 covers 17 residues. V shed 2 bases, J shed 0 bases, and the junction held 4 bases outside the gene matches. Per germline, CDR1 MNHEY and CDR2 SMNVEV (reference sequence). In DNA, the CDR3 is TGTGCCAGCAGTTTAAACTCAGGGGGCTCTGGGGCCAACGTCCTGACTTTC. It is translated as CASSLNSGGSGANVLTF. The whole variable domain, filled in from reference TRBV27 and TRBJ2-6, reads EAQVTQNPRYLITVTGKKLTVTCSQNMNHEYMSWYRQDPGLGLRQIYYSMNVEVTDKGDVPEGYKVSRKEKRNFPLILESPSPNQTSLYFCASSLNSGGSGANVLTFGAGSRLTVL.

Concerning this clonotype itself: One junction end does not reproduce the germline sequence, and a read error may be involved. The chain couples TRBV10-3 to TRBJ2-3; 7 bases map to TRBD2. The CDR3 covers 15 residues. Looked up from germline, CDR1 is ENHRY and CDR2 is SYGVKD. This CDR3 reads CAMGVSGGSTNTQYF. The DNA of the CDR3 is TGTGCCATGGGCGTCTCGGGCGGGAGCACAAATACGCAGTACTTT.

V and J are TRBV7-2 and TRBJ1-2, with 8 bases aligning to TRBD1. The V and J ends lost 3 bases and 7 bases, in that order; junction bases with no gene match: 16. Germline lookup yields CDR1 SGHTA and CDR2 FQGNSA. The CDR3 spans 17 residues. The CDR3 DNA follows: TGTGCCAGCAGCTTGATCCTGGGGGGCAGGGGGCCGAGTGGCTACACCTTC. This sequence encodes CASSLILGGRGPSGYTF.

V usage is TRBV7-6 and J usage is TRBJ2-3; D remains ambiguous. V lost 2 bases to trimming and J lost 2 bases, with 8 bases between them. This CDR3 is 14 amino acids long. The germline gives CDR1 SGHVS, CDR2 FNYEAQ. This CDR3 is CASSLQLFTDTQYF. CDR3 coding DNA: TGTGCCAGCAGCTTACAGCTATTCACAGATACGCAGTATTTT.

The chain carries TRBV7-3 and TRBJ2-2; a weak D match, TRBD2 (5 bases). Germline CDR1 SGHTA, CDR2 FQGTGA. The CDR3 is made up of 18 amino acids. V gave up 6 bases and J gave up 5 bases, with 25 bases separating them. As DNA, the CDR3 is TGTGCCAGCAGTCGCTCCACTGGCGGGCTAGGCTCAACCGGGGAGCTGTTTTTT. This sequence encodes CASSRSTGGLGSTGELFF.

The chain combines TRBV12-3 or TRBV12-4 with TRBJ2-1, with D unclear. The CDR3 loop spans 13 amino acids. Trimming stripped 8 bases from V and 6 bases from J, with 14 bases between. The CDR3 is CASGLPPGNEQFF. The CDR3 nucleotides read TGTGCCAGCGGGCTTCCACCCGGCAATGAGCAGTTCTTC.

The chain carries TRBV2 and TRBJ1-1, with a possible D match to TRBD1 (5 bases). The CDR3 has 13 amino acids. V lost 4 bases, J lost 1 base, and 7 bases lay in between. Germline values: CDR1 SNHLY, CDR2 FYNNEI. The DNA for the CDR3 is TGTGCCAGCAGTGGCCAGGGGAACACTGAAGCTTTCTTT. Protein sequence: CASSGQGNTEAFF. Variable domain in full (rest from reference TRBV2 and TRBJ1-1): EPEVTQTPSHQVTQMGQEVILRCVPISNHLYFYWYRQILGQKVEFLVSFYNNEISEKSEIFDDQFSVERPDGSNFTLKIRSTKLEDSAMYFCASSGQGNTEAFFGQGTRLTVV.

This clonotype was recorded at least ten times. This chain joins TRBV12-3 or TRBV12-4 and TRBJ1-2; D is ambiguous. V shed 3 bases and J shed 2 bases, with 4 bases lying between them. The CDR3 contains 12 residues. The CDR3 sequence: CASSFYNYGYTF. CDR3 in DNA: TGTGCCAGCAGTTTTTACAACTATGGCTACACCTTC.

As for this clonotype: Being one base from a much bigger clone, this may be a read error. The V call is TRBV7-3, the J call TRBJ2-2, with a possible D match to TRBD2 (5 bases). CDR3 length: 16 residues. Germline V gene sequence: CDR1 SGHTA, CDR2 FQGTGA. CDR3: CASSLTEATYTGELYF. CDR3 nucleotide sequence: TGTGCCAGCAGCTTAACGGAGGCTACCTACACCGGGGAGCTGTATTTT.

This clonotype was counted ten times or more. The genes are TRBV6-1 and TRBJ1-1; 7 bases fit TRBD1. Germline trimming cut 7 bases from V and 3 bases from J; bases unmatched to any gene: 8. The CDR3 is 14 residues long. Germline assignment: CDR1 MNHNS and CDR2 SASEGT. CDR3 residues: CASTLTGKDTEAFF. CDR3 nucleotide sequence: TGTGCCAGCACCTTGACAGGGAAGGACACTGAAGCTTTCTTT.

The V call is TRBV6-5, the J call TRBJ2-1; possible D gene TRBD1, 8 bases. Germline V gene data show CDR1 as MNHEY and CDR2 as SVGAGI. The CDR3 is made up of 15 amino acids. The V gene lost 2 bases and the J gene lost 10 bases, with 18 bases spanning the gap. CDR3 amino acids: CASSYGQGGPDEQFF. The CDR3 region has the DNA TGTGCCAGCAGTTACGGACAGGGAGGGCCTGACGAGCAGTTCTTC.

This clonotype was seen many times. Given a much more abundant clone one base away, this may be a read error. This rearrangement joins TRBV11-3 to TRBJ2-1; D could derive from TRBD1 or TRBD2 (7 bases each). The DNA end favors TRBJ2-7, so the J call may be wrong. The germline CDR1 and CDR2 sequences are SGHNT and YENEEA. The CDR3 covers 15 residues. CDR3 coding DNA: TGTGCCAGCAGCCAGGGGGGGGGATATTACAATGAGCAGTACTTC. As protein: CASSQGGGYYNEQYF.

This clonotype has more than one count but fewer than ten. This chain links TRBV5-3 with TRBJ2-1; TRBD2 aligns across 14 bases. TRBV5-3 is placed among ORFs of uncertain function. The J segment lost 15 bases and the V segment lost 0 bases, leaving 11 bases of the junction unmatched. The length of the CDR3 is 16 residues. The CDR3 region is CARSLGLAGGPIGLFF. The CDR3 DNA reads as TGTGCCAGAAGCTTGGGACTAGCGGGAGGGCCGATCGGGCTGTTCTTC.

Comments on this clonotype: A read error may explain this, as a much larger clone is one base away. The chain uses TRBV6-1 and TRBJ2-1, with D tentatively TRBD1 (5 bases). This CDR3 region has 12 residues. The germline CDR1 and CDR2 sequences are MNHNS and SASEGT. V shed 8 bases and J shed 10 bases, with 15 bases lying between them. CDR3 DNA: TGTGCCAGCGGGTCAGGGCCCTACGAGCAGTTCTTC. As protein: CASGSGPYEQFF.

About this clonotype: A junction end diverges from the germline sequence, so it may reflect a read error. The gene calls are TRBV4-2 and TRBJ2-1; D gene unclear. The end of the DNA is better explained by TRBJ2-7, so the J call may be wrong. Germline-derived CDR1 and CDR2 are LGHNA and YNFKEQ. The CDR3 length is 14 residues. The chain's CDR3 is CASGQDGNPDEQYF. The DNA of the CDR3 is TGTGCCAGCGGCCAAGATGGAAACCCCGATGAGCAGTACTTC.

The table lists this clonotype with a count of one. At one end the junction does not follow the germline gene, possibly because of a read error. This chain joins TRBV11-3 and TRBJ2-4, with unresolved D. Looked up from germline, CDR1 is SGHNT and CDR2 is YENEEA. The CDR3 covers 13 residues. CDR3 sequence: CASGFSSEDIQYF. DNA for the CDR3: TGTGCCAGCGGCTTCAGCAGCGAAGACATCCAGTACTTC.

This clonotype occurred a few times. The DNA of the CDR3 is TGTGCCAGCAGCCCCCAGGGGTACAATGAGCAGTTCTTC. It specifies CASSPQGYNEQFF. The chain uses TRBV5-5 and TRBJ2-3, with TRBD1 as a possible D gene (6 bases). The last part of the DNA fits TRBJ2-1 better; the J call may be wrong. Germline V gene lookup returns CDR1 SGHKS and CDR2 YYEKEE (reference sequence). This CDR3 has 13 amino acids.

The rearrangement links TRBV7-2 to TRBJ2-5, with 7 bases that match TRBD2. V gave up 1 base and J gave up 11 bases; unmatched junction bases: 16. This CDR3 spans 16 amino acids. Germline V CDR1 and CDR2: SGHTA, FQGNSA. CDR3 in amino acids: CASSLGGTLKREAQYF. CDR3 DNA: TGTGCCAGCAGCTTAGGGGGGACGCTTAAACGGGAGGCGCAGTACTTC. The variable domain in full, completed from reference TRBV7-2 and TRBJ2-5, reads GAGVSQSPSNKVTEKGKDVELRCDPISGHTALYWYRQSLGQGLEFLIYFQGNSAPDKSGLPSDRFSAERTGGSVSTLTIQRTQQEDSAVYLCASSLGGTLKREAQYFGPGTRLLVL.

This clonotype turned up a few times. The chain is built from TRBV27 and TRBJ2-7, with D tentatively TRBD1 (6 bases). V gave up 7 bases and J gave up 0 bases, with 19 bases separating them. Germline loops: CDR1 MNHEY, CDR2 SMNVEV (reference sequence). The CDR3 sequence is 16 residues long. The CDR3 nucleotides read TGTGCCAGCACCAGACTTCAGGGGCCGAGCTCCTACGAGCAGTACTTC. Its translation: CASTRLQGPSSYEQYF.

Details on this clonotype: At one boundary the junction diverges from the germline segment, which might be a read error. V gene TRBV12-3 or TRBV12-4 combines with J gene TRBJ2-4; a possible D gene is TRBD2 (7 bases). The CDR3 contains 14 residues. CDR3 sequence reads: CASTVRGAEDMQYF. The CDR3 DNA reads TGCGCCAGCACGGTTCGGGGGGCCGAAGACATGCAGTATTTC.

A few counts support this clonotype. A much larger clone lies one base from this, so it may be a read error. V is TRBV7-8 and J is TRBJ2-1; D could derive from TRBD1 or TRBD2 (5 bases each). The CDR3 sequence is 11 residues long. Germline V gives CDR1 SGHVS, CDR2 FQNEAQ. V lost 4 bases to trimming and J lost 10 bases, with 8 bases between them. In DNA, the CDR3 is TGTGCCAGCAGCTGGGGGTACGAGCAGTTCTTC. Amino acids: CASSWGYEQFF.

Turning to this clonotype: At one of its ends the junction is not consistent with the germline gene, which may arise from a read error. This chain joins TRBV6-1 and TRBJ2-3; D perhaps matches TRBD2 (8 bases). Germline CDR1 and CDR2: MNHNS and SASEGT. The CDR3 is made up of 18 amino acids. The DNA for the CDR3 is TGTGCCAGCAGTGAAGTAGGGGGCGGGGGGTGGGCCAAAAACACTCAGTATTTC. This gives the protein CASSEVGGGGWAKNTQYF.

Details on this clonotype: The junction does not match germline at one end; this may be a read error. This chain joins TRBV10-3 and TRBJ2-3; D tentatively reads TRBD1 or TRBD2 (5 bases each). The length of the CDR3 is 14 residues. Per the germline V gene, CDR1 is ENHRY and CDR2 is SYGVKD. DNA of the CDR3: TGTGCGGGGATGGGGGACCGCGACCAAGATACGCAGTACTTT. Protein: CAGMGDRDQDTQYF.

CDR3 DNA: TGTGCCGGGGGGTTCGGGGGGCGGCCCCAAGAGACCCAGTACTTC. Protein sequence: CAGGFGGRPQETQYF. The genes are TRBV11-2 and TRBJ2-5; tentative D call: TRBD2 (7 bases). The CDR3 has 15 residues. The germline V gene encodes CDR1 SGHAT and CDR2 FQNNGV. The V end was cut by 11 bases, the J end by 1 base, with 20 bases between.

As DNA, the CDR3 is TGTGCCAGCAGCTTAGGATTTCTTCCTAGCGGGAGATCGAGTGAGCAGTTCTTC. It translates to CASSLGFLPSGRSSEQFF. This chain connects TRBV7-6 to TRBJ2-1, with TRBD2 matching over 10 bases. CDR1 is SGHVS and CDR2 is FNYEAQ in the germline V gene. Losses at the gene ends were 1 base for V and 9 bases for J; bases not matched to a gene: 15. The CDR3 runs 18 residues.